A single sample is the source of the 8 T cell receptor beta chains below, sequenced in a study of CD8 T cells in ankylosing spondylitis. Findings and caveats of the study: Made up of roughly 8 highly homologous variants, a TCR beta motif appeared characteristic of ankylosing spondylitis blood.

One entry per CDR3 protein, called by TCRdb with MiXCR from the 5' RACE reads. The sample records approximately 400,000 distinct CDR3 sequences, 25% to 30% being singletons. These receptors' antigens are unknown. The material sequenced was blood, either unsorted or a sorted T cell fraction (not recorded which). These receptors were taken from a male donor with ankylosing spondylitis.

Only a few counts were recorded for this clonotype. V is TRBV5-1 and J is TRBJ2-2; D possibly corresponds to TRBD1 (6 bases). Trimming took 4 bases from V and 4 from J, leaving 14 bases between them. This CDR3 has 15 amino acids. Germline values: CDR1 SGHRS, CDR2 YFSETQ. CDR3 in DNA: TGCGCCAGCAGCATGGACAGAGGAGGCACCGGGGAGCTGTTTTTT. This translates into CASSMDRGGTGELFF.

This clonotype was observed a few times. The chain joins TRBV5-1 to TRBJ2-5; tentatively, D is TRBD2 (5 bases). This CDR3 region has 15 residues. Deletions cut 2 bases from V and 2 bases from J, with 13 bases between. Germline V CDR1 and CDR2: SGHRS, YFSETQ. The CDR3 spells CASSLTVREQETQYF. The DNA of the CDR3 is TGCGCCAGCAGCTTAACGGTACGGGAACAAGAGACCCAGTACTTC.

This sequence joins TRBV29-1 and TRBJ2-7; TRBD1 matches 9 bases. After removal of 5 bases from V and 1 base from J, the junction contained 3 bases not matched to a gene. The V gene's germline CDR1 is SQVTM and CDR2 ANQGSEA. The CDR3 spans 13 residues. The CDR3 DNA reads as TGCAGCGTTAACAGGGGGCCTTCCTACGAGCAGTACTTC. Protein product: CSVNRGPSYEQYF.

This clonotype appeared a few times. V is TRBV20-1 and J is TRBJ1-5; possibly TRBD1 for D (5 bases). Germline CDR1 DFQATT, CDR2 SNEGSKA (reference sequence). The CDR3 is 15 residues long. Between the trimmed V and J ends, which lost 6 bases and 0 bases, there was a span of 15 bases. Written as DNA, the CDR3 is TGCAGTGCCTACCGGGCCGGGGGTAGCAATCAGCCCCAGCATTTT. This sequence encodes CSAYRAGGSNQPQHF.

As regards this clonotype: One junction end disagrees with the germline gene, perhaps due to a read error. The rearrangement links TRBV20-1 to TRBJ2-1, with 7 positions matching TRBD2. The germline gives CDR1 DFQATT, CDR2 SNEGSKA (reference sequence). The CDR3 spans 14 residues. The DNA for the CDR3 is TGCAGTGCTACTCCAGCGGGACTCTACGATGAGCAGTTCTTC. Translation gives CSATPAGLYDEQFF.

The rearrangement joins TRBV15 to TRBJ2-5; no clear D. V shed 5 bases and J shed 5 bases, with 18 bases lying between them. Germline lookup yields CDR1 LNHNV and CDR2 YYDKDF (reference sequence). CDR3 size: 15 residues. The CDR3 DNA is TGTGCCACCAGCCCAGAGTTGCAATTTTTTGAGACCCAGTACTTC. Residues: CATSPELQFFETQYF.

This clonotype came up a few times. The V call is TRBV7-2, the J call TRBJ2-5, with a weak D call TRBD2 (5 bases). V shed 5 bases and J shed 0 bases, with 13 bases lying between them. Looked up from germline, CDR1 is SGHTA and CDR2 is FQGNSA. CDR3 length: 15 residues. CDR3 loop: CASSTDGLYQETQYF. Here the CDR3 DNA reads TGTGCCAGCAGCACCGATGGACTGTACCAAGAGACCCAGTACTTC.

The V gene is TRBV7-2, the J gene TRBJ1-3, with D tentatively TRBD1 (5 bases). Germline CDR1 SGHTA, CDR2 FQGNSA. Trimming removed 1 base at V and 3 bases at J, with 7 bases between. This CDR3 has 14 amino acids. DNA of the CDR3: TGTGCCAGCAGCTTAGTGGGGGATGGAAACACCATATATTTT. Protein: CASSLVGDGNTIYF.